One T cell receptor (beta chain) is described in this entry. What it binds is unknown. This specimen comes from a study of TIL therapy for anti-PD-1-resistant metastatic lung cancer. As for time point: pre-treatment sample, taken before nivolumab and TIL therapy. Findings and caveats of the study: TIL clonotype persistence in blood showed no apparent association with response.

V was trimmed by 3 bases and J by 7 bases, leaving 13 bases between them. Germline lookup yields CDR1 SGHDT and CDR2 YYEEEE. This CDR3 is 13 amino acids long. The immunoSEQ assay was v3. Assay: immunoSEQ multiplex PCR; the TCRdb copy retains only in-frame clones and omits some. The sample has about 21,000 clones; just over 70% are singletons. The source of this sequence is a person aged 25-79 years with non-small cell lung cancer. The chain recombines TRBV5-6 with TRBJ1-1, with D tentatively TRBD1 (6 bases). The sequencing here drew on blood, taken at baseline. CDR3 DNA sequence: TGTGCCAGCAGCTGGGGGCAGATAGGTGAAGCTTTCTTT. It encodes CASSWGQIGEAFF.